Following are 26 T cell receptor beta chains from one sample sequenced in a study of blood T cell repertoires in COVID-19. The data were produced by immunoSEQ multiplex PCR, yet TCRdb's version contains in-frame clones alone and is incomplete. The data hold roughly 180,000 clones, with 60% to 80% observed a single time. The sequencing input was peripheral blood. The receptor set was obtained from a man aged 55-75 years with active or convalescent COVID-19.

CDR3: CASINSGNTGELFF. The CDR3 nucleotides are TGTGCCAGCATCAATTCAGGGAACACCGGGGAGCTGTTTTTT. The chain combines TRBV6-5 with TRBJ2-2, with D unresolved. V was trimmed by 7 bases and J by 1 base, leaving 10 bases between them. CDR1 is MNHEY, CDR2 SVGAGI, per germline. This CDR3 is built from 14 residues.

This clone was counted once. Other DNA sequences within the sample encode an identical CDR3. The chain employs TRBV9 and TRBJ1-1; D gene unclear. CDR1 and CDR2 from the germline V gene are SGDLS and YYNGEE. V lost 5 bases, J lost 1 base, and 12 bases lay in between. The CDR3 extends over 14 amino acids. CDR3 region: CASSPRQTNTEAFF. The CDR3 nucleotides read TGTGCCAGCAGTCCGAGGCAAACGAACACTGAAGCTTTCTTT.

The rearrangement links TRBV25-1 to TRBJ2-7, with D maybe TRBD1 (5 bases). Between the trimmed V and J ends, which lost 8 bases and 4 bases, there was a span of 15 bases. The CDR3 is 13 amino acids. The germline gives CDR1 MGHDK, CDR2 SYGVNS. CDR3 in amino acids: CASAGQGSYEQYF. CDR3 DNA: TGTGCCAGCGCTGGGCAGGGTAGTTACGAGCAGTACTTC.

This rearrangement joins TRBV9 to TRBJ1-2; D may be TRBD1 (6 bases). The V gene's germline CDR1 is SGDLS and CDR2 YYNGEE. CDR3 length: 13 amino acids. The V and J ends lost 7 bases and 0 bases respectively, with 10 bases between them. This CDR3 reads CASGDRTNYGYTF. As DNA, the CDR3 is TGTGCCAGCGGAGACAGGACTAACTATGGCTACACCTTC.

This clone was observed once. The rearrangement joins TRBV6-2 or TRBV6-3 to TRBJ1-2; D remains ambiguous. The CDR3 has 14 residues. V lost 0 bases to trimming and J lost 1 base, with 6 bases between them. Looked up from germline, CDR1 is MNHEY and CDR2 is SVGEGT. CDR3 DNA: TGTGCCAGCAGTTACTCGGCCGTTAACTATGGCTACACCTTC. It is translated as CASSYSAVNYGYTF.

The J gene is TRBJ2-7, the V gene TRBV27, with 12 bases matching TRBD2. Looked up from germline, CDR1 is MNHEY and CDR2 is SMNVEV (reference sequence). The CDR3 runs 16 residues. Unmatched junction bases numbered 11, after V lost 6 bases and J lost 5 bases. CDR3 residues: CASRDLRLAGVHEQYF. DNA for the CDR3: TGTGCCAGCAGGGACCTCAGACTAGCGGGAGTCCACGAGCAGTACTTC.

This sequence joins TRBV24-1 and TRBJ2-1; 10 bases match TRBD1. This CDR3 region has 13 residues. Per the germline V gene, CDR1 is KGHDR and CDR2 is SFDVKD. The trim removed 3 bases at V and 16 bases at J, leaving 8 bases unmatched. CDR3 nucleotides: TGTGCCACCAGTGATGGGACAGGGGTGGCTACATTCTTC. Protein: CATSDGTGVATFF.

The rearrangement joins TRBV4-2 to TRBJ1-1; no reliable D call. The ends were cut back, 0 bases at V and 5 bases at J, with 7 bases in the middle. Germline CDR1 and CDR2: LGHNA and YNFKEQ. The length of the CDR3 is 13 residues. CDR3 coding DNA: TGTGCCAGCAGCCAAGATGGCGGGACTGAAGCTTTCTTT. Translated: CASSQDGGTEAFF.

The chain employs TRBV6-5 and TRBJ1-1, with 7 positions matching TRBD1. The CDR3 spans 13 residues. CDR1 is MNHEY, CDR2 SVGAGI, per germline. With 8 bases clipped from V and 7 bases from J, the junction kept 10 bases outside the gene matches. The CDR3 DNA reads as TGTGCCAGCCGAAGGGCAACAGGGGTTGAAGCTTTCTTT. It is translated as CASRRATGVEAFF.

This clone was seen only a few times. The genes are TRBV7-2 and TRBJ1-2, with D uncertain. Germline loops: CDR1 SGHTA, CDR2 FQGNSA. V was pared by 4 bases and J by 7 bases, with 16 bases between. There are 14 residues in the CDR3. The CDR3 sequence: CASSSSLGDSGYTF. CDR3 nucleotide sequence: TGTGCCAGCAGCTCCTCCCTTGGAGATTCTGGCTACACCTTC.

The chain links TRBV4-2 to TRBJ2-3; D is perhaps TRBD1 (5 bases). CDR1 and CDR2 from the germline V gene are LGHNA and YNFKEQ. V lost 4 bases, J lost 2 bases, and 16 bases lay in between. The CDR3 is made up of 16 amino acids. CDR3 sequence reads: CASSPNDGHPTDTQYF. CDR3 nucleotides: TGTGCCAGCAGCCCTAACGACGGACACCCCACAGATACGCAGTATTTT.

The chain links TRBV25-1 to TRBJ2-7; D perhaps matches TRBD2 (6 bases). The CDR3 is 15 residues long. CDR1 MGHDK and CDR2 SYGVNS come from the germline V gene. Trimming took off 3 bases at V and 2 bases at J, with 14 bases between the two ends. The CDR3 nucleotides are TGTGCCAGCAGTGACCCGACTAGAGGGGCCTACGAGCAGTACTTC. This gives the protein CASSDPTRGAYEQYF.

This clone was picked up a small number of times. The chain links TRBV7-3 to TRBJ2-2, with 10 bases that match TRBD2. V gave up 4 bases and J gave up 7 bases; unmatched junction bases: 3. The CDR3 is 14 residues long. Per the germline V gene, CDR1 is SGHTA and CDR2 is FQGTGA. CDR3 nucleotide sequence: TGTGCCAGCAGCTCCTTAGCGGGGGGCGGGGAGCTGTTTTTT. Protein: CASSSLAGGGELFF.

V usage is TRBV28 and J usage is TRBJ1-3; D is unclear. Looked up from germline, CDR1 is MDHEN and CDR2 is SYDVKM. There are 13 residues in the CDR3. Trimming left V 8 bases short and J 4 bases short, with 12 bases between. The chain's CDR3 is CASRTAEGNTIYF. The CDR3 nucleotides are TGTGCCAGCCGAACGGCGGAGGGAAACACCATATATTTT.

The CDR3 bases are TGTGCCAGCAGCCAAACTCCCACCGGGGCAGGGGTCACGGAGACCCAGTACTTC. Translated: CASSQTPTGAGVTETQYF. This rearrangement joins TRBV3-1 (or the pseudogene TRBV3-2) to TRBJ2-5; D is possibly TRBD1 (6 bases). The germline V and J ends were trimmed by 2 bases and 5 bases, with 24 bases remaining between them. Looked up from germline, CDR1 is LGHDT and CDR2 is YNNKEL (reference sequence). This CDR3 has 18 amino acids.

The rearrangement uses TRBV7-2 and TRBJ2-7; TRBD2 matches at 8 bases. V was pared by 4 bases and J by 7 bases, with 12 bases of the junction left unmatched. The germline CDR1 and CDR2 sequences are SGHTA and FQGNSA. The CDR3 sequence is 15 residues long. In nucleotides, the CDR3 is TGTGCCAGCAGCTCACCGGGACTAGTTAAGGGAGAGCAGTACTTC. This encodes CASSSPGLVKGEQYF.

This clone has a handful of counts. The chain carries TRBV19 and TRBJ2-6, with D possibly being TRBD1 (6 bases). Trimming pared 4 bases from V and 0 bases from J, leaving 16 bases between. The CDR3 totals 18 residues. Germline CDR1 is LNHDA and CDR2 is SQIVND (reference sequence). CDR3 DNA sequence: TGTGCCAGTAGTACTACAGGGATTACCTTCTCTGGGGCCAACGTCCTGACTTTC. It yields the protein CASSTTGITFSGANVLTF.

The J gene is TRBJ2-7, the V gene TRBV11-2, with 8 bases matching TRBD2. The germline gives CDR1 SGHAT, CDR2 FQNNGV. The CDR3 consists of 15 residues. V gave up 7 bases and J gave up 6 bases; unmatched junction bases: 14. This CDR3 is CASTAPEGLVSEQYF. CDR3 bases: TGTGCCAGCACCGCCCCGGAGGGACTAGTCAGCGAGCAGTACTTC.

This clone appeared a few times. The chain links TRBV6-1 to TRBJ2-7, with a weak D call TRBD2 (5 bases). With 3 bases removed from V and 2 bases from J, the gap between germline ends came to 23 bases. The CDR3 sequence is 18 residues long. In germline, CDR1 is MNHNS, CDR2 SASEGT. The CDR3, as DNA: TGTGCCAGCAGTGATGTCGTGGCTAGCCTAAGGTCCACCTACGAGCAGTACTTC. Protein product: CASSDVVASLRSTYEQYF.

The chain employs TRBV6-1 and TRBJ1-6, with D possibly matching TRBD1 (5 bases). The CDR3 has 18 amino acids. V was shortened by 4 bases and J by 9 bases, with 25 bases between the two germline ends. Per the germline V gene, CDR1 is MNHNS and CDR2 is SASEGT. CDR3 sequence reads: CASSVEIQGSLFRSPLHF. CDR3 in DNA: TGTGCCAGCAGTGTGGAGATTCAGGGTTCTTTGTTTCGTTCACCCCTCCACTTT.

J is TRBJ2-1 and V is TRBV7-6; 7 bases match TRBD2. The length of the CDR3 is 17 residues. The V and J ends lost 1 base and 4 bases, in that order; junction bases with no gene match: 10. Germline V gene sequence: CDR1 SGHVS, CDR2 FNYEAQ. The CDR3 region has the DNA TGTGCCAGCAGCTTAGTAGGGGCGGGAGAAGTGTACAATGAGCAGTTCTTC. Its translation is CASSLVGAGEVYNEQFF.

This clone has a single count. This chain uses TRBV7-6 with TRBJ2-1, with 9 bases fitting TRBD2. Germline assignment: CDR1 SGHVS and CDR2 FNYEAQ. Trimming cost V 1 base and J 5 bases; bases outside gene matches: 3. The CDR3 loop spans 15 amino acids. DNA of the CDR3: TGTGCCAGCAGCTTAGTGGCGGGAGGGGACAATGAGCAGTTCTTC. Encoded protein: CASSLVAGGDNEQFF. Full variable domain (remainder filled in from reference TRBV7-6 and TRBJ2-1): GAGVSQSPRYKVTKRGQDVALRCDPISGHVSLYWYRQALGQGPEFLTYFNYEAQQDKSGLPNDRFSAERPEGSISTLTIQRTEQRDSAMYRCASSLVAGGDNEQFFGPGTRLTVL.

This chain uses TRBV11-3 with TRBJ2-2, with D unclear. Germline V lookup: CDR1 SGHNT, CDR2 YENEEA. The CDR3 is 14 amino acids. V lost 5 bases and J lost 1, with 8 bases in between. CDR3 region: CASSLGQNTGELFF. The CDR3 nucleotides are TGTGCCAGCAGCCTGGGCCAGAACACCGGGGAGCTGTTTTTT.

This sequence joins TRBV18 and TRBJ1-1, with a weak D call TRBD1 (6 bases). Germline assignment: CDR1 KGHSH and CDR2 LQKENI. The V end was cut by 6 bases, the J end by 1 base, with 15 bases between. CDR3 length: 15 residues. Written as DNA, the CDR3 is TGTGCCAGCTCCCTCAAGCCAGGGGCGAACACTGAAGCTTTCTTT. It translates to CASSLKPGANTEAFF.

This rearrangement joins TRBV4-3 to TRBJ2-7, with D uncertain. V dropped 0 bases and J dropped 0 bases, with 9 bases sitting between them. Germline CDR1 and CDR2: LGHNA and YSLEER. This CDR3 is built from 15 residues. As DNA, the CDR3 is TGCGCCAGCAGCCAAGATAGAGGTCTCTCCTACGAGCAGTACTTC. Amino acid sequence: CASSQDRGLSYEQYF.

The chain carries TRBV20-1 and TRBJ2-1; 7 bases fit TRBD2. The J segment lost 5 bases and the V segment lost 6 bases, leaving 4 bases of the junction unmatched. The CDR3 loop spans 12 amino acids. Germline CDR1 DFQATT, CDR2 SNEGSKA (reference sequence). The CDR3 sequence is CSASSGHNEQFF. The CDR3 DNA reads TGCAGTGCGAGTAGCGGGCACAATGAGCAGTTCTTC.